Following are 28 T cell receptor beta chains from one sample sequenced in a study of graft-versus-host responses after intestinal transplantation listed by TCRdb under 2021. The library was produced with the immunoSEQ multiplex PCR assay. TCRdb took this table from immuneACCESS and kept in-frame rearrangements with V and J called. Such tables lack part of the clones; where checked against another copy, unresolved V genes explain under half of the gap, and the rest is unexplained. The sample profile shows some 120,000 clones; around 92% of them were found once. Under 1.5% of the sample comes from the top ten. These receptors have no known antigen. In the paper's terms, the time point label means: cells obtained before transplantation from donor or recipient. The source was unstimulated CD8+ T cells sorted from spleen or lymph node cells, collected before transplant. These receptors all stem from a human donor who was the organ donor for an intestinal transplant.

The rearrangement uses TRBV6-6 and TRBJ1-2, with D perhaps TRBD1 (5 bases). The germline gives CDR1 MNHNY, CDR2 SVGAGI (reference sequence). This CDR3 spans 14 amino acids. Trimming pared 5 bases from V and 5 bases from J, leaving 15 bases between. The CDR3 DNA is TGTGCCAGCAGTCTTGGTGACCGGGGGTATGGCTACACCTTC. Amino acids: CASSLGDRGYGYTF.

The CDR3 here is CASSIEGQTDTQYF. The CDR3 DNA reads as TGTGCCAGCAGCATAGAGGGACAGACAGATACGCAGTATTTT. This sequence joins TRBV9 and TRBJ2-3, with 7 positions matching TRBD1. This CDR3 region has 14 residues. Germline-derived CDR1 and CDR2 are SGDLS and YYNGEE. V shed 4 bases, J shed 3 bases, and the junction held 5 bases outside the gene matches.

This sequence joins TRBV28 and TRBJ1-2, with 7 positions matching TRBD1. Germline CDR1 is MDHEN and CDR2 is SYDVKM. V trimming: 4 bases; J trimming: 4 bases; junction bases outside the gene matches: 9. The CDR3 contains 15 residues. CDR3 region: CASSSRPGTAYGYTF. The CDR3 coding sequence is TGTGCCAGCAGTTCCCGTCCCGGGACAGCCTATGGCTACACCTTC.

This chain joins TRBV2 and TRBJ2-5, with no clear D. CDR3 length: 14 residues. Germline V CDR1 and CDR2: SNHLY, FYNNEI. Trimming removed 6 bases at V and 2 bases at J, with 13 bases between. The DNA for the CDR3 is TGTGCCAGCAGACCAGGTGAACCACAAGAGACCCAGTACTTC. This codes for CASRPGEPQETQYF.

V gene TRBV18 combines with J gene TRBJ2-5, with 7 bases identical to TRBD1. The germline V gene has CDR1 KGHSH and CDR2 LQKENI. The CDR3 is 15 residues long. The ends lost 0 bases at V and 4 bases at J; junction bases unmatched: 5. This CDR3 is CASSPPKGGAETQYF. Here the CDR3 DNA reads TGTGCCAGCTCACCACCGAAAGGGGGCGCAGAGACCCAGTACTTC.

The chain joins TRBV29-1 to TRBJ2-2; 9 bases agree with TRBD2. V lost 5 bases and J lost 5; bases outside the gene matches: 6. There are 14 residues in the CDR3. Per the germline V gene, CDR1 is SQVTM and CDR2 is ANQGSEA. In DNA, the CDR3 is TGCAGCGTTATTAGCGGGAGTTGGACCGGGGAGCTGTTTTTT. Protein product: CSVISGSWTGELFF.

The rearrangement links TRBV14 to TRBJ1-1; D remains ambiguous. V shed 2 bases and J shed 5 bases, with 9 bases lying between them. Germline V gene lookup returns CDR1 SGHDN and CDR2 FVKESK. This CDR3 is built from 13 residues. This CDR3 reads CASSQLGQTEAFF. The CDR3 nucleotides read TGTGCCAGCAGCCAACTTGGGCAGACTGAAGCTTTCTTT.

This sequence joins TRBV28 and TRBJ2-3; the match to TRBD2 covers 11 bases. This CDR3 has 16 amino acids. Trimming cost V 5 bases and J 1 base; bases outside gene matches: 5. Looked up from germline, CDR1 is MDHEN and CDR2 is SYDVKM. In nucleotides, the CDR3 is TGTGCCAGCAGTACCAGACTAGCGGGACGCACAGATACGCAGTATTTT. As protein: CASSTRLAGRTDTQYF.

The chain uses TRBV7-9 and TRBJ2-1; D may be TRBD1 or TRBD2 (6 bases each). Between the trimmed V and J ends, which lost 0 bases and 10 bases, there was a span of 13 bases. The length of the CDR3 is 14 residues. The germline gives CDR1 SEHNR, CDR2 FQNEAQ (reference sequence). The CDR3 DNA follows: TGTGCCAGCAGCTTAGCGGAGGGGGATGAAGAGCAGTTCTTC. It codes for CASSLAEGDEEQFF. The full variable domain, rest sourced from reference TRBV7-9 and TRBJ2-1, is DTGVSQNPRHKITKRGQNVTFRCDPISEHNRLYWYRQTLGQGPEFLTYFQNEAQLEKSRLLSDRFSAERPKGSFSTLEIQRTEQGDSAMYLCASSLAEGDEEQFFGPGTRLTVL.

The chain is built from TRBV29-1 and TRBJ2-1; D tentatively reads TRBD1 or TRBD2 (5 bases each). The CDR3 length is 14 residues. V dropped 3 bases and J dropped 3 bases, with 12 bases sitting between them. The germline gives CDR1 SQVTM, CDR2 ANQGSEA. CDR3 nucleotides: TGCAGCGTTGATCCCGGGACCGACTACAATGAGCAGTTCTTC. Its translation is CSVDPGTDYNEQFF.

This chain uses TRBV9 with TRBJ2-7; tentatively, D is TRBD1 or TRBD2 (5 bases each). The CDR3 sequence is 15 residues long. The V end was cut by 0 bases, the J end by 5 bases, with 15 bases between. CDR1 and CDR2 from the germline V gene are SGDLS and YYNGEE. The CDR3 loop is CASSVEGNLGDEQYF. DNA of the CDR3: TGTGCCAGCAGCGTAGAAGGAAACCTGGGGGACGAGCAGTACTTC.

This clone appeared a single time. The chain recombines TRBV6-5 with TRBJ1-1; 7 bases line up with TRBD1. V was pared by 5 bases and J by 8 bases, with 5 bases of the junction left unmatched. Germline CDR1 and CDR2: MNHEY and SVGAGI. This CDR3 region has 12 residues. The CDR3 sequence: CASSPDRLEAFF. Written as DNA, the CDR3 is TGTGCCAGCAGTCCGGACAGGCTCGAAGCTTTCTTT.

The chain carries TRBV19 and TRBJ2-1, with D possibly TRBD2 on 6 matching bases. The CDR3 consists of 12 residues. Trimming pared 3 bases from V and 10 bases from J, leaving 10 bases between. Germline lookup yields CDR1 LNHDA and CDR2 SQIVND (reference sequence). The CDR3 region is CASSIWGVEQFF. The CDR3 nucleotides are TGTGCCAGTAGTATCTGGGGGGTGGAGCAGTTCTTC.

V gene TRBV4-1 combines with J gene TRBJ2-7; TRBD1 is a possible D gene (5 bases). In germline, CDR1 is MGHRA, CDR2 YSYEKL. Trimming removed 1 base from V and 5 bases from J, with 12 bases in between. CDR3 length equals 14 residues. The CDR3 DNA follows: TGCGCCAGCAGCCAAGTTGGCAGGGTCCACGAGCAGTACTTC. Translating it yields CASSQVGRVHEQYF.

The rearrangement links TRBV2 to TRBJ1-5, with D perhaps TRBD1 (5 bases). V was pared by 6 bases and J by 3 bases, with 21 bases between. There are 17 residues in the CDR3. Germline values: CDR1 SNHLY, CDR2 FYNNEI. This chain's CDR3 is CASRIFVGTGDNQPQHF. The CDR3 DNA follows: TGTGCCAGCAGGATTTTTGTAGGGACGGGGGACAATCAGCCCCAGCATTTT.

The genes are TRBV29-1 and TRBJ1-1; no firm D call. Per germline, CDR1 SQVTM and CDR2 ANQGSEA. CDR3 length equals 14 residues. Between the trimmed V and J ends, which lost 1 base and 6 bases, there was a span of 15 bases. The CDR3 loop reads CSVEAGESVPEAFF. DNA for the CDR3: TGCAGCGTTGAAGCAGGAGAGAGTGTCCCTGAAGCTTTCTTT.

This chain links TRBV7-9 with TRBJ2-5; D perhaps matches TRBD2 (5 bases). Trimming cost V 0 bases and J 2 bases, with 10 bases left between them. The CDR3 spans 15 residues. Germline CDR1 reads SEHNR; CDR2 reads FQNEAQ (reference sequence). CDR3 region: CASSLARGNQETQYF. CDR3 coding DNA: TGTGCCAGCAGCTTAGCCCGGGGAAATCAAGAGACCCAGTACTTC.

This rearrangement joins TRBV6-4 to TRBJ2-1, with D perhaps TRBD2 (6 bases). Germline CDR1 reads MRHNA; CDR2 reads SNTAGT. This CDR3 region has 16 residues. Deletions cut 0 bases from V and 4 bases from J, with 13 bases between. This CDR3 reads CASSDSLRDSYNEQFF. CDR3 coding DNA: TGTGCCAGCAGTGACTCGTTGAGGGACTCTTACAATGAGCAGTTCTTC.

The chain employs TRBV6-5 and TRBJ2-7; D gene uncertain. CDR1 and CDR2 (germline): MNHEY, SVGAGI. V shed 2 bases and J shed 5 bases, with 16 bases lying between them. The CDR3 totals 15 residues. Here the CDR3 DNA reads TGTGCCAGCAGTTACGGCCCCATGGCTTGGAACGAGCAGTACTTC. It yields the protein CASSYGPMAWNEQYF.

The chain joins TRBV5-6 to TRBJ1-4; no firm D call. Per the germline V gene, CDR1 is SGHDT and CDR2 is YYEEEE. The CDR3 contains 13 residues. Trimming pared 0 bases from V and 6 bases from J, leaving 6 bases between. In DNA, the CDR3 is TGTGCCAGCAGCTTGGAGGGAGATGAAAAACTGTTTTTT. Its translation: CASSLEGDEKLFF. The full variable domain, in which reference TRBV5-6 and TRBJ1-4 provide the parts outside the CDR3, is DAGVTQSPTHLIKTRGQQVTLRCSPKSGHDTVSWYQQALGQGPQFIFQYYEEEERQRGNFPDRFSGHQFPNYSSELNVNALLLGDSALYLCASSLEGDEKLFFGSGTQLSVL.

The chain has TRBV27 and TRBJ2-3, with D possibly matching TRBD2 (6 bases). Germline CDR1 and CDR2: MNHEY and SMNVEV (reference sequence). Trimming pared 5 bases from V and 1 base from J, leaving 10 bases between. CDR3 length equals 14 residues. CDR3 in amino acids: CASSLGLRTDTQYF. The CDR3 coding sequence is TGTGCCAGCAGTCTCGGACTACGCACAGATACGCAGTATTTT.

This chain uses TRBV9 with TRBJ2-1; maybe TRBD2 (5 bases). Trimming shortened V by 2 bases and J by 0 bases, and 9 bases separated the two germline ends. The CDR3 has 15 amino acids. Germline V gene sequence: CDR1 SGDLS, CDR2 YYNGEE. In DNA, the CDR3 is TGTGCCAGCAGCGTCGGGGATAGCTCCTACAATGAGCAGTTCTTC. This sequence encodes CASSVGDSSYNEQFF.

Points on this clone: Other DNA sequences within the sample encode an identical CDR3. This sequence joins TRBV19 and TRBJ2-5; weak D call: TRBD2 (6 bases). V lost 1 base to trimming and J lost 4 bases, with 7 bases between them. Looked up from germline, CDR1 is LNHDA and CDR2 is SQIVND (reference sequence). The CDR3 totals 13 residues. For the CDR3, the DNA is TGTGCCAGTAGTATAGTCGGGGGAGAGACCCAGTACTTC. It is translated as CASSIVGGETQYF.

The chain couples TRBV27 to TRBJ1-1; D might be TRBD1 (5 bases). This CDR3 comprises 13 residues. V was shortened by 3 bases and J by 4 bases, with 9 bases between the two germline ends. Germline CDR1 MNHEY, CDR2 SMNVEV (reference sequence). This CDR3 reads CASSLGPRTEAFF. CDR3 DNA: TGTGCCAGCAGTTTGGGACCGCGCACTGAAGCTTTCTTT.

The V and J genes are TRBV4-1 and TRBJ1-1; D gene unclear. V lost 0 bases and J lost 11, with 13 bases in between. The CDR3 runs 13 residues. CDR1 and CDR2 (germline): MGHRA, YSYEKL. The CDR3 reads CASSQDLKWKAFF. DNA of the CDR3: TGCGCCAGCAGCCAAGATCTGAAGTGGAAGGCTTTCTTT.

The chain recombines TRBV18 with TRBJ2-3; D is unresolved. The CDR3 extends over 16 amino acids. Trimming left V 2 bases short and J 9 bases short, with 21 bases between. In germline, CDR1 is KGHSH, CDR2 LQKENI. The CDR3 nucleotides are TGTGCCAGCTCACCAAGCCTAAGGGCGGTCTTTCCCACGCAGTATTTT. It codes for CASSPSLRAVFPTQYF.

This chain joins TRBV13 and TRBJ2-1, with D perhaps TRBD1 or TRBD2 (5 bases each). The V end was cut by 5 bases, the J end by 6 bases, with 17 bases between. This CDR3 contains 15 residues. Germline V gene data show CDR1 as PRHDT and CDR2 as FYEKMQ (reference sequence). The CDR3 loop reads CASSPGTQGPNEQFF. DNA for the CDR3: TGTGCCAGCAGCCCCGGGACCCAAGGGCCCAATGAGCAGTTCTTC.

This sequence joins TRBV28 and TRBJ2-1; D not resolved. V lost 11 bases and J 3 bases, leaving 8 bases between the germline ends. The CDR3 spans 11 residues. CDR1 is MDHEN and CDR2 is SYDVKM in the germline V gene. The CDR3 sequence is CAAGFYNEQFF. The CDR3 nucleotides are TGTGCCGCTGGGTTCTACAATGAGCAGTTCTTC.